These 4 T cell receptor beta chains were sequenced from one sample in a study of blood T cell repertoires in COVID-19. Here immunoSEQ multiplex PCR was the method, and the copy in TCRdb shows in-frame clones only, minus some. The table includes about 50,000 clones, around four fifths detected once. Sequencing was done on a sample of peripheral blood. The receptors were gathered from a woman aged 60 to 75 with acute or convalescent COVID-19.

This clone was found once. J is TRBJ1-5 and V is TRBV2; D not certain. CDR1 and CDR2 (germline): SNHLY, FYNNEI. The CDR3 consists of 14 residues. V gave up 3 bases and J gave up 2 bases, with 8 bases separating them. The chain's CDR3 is CASSESLGNQPQHF. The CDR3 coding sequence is TGTGCCAGCAGTGAGTCTCTTGGCAATCAGCCCCAGCATTTT.

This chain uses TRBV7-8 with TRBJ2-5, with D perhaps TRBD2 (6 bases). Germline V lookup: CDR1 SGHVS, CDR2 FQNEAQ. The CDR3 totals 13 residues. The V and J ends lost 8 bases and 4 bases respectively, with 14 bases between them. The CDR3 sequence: CASRREVVETQYF. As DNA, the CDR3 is TGTGCCAGCCGAAGGGAGGTGGTAGAGACCCAGTACTTC.

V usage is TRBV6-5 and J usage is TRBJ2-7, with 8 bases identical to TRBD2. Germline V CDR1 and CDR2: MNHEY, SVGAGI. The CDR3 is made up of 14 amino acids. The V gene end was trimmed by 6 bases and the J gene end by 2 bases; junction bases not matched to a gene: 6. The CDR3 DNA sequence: TGTGCCAGCAGACGGGGGGGGGTCCCCTACGAGCAGTACTTC. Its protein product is CASRRGGVPYEQYF.

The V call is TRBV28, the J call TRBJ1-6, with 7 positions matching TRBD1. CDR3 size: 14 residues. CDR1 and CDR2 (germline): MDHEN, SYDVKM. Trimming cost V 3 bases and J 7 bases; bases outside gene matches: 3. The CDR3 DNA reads TGTGCCAGCAGTTTCAGGGACAGAAATTCACCCCTCCACTTT. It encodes CASSFRDRNSPLHF.